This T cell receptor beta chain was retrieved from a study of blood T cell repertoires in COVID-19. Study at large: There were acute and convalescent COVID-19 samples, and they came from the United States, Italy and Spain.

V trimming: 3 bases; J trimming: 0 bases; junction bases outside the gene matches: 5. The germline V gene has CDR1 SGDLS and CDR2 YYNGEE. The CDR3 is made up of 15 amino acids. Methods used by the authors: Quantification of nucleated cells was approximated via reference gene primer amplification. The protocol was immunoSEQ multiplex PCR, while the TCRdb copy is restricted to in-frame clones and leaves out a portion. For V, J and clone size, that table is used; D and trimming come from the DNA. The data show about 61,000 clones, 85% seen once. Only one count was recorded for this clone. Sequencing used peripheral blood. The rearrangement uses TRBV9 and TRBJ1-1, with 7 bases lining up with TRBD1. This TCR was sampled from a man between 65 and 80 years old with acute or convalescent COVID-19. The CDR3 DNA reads TGTGCCAGCAGCGGACAGGGAACCTTGAACACTGAAGCTTTCTTT. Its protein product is CASSGQGTLNTEAFF.